The T cell receptor (beta chain) described here comes from a study of prognosis after radiotherapy for stage I lung cancer (dated by TCRdb to 2020 to 2022). Background for the entire study: Between early 2018 and January 2019, under 20 patients with stage I NSCLC were enrolled in Nanjing, China. In 12 to 15 patients the disease was a newly diagnosed primary stage I lung tumor, whereas about 5 had oligometastatic NSCLC following surgical resection of the primary tumor. Every patient was deemed medically inoperable, around eleven because of comorbidities and roughly 7 because they refused surgery. The cohort comprised 13 men and about six women with a median age of 74.5 years, ranging from 53 to 84 years. Tumor histology was squamous cell carcinoma in over 5 patients and adenocarcinoma in about 12. SBRT was given in 3 to 5 fractions with a biologically effective dose of at least 100 Gy, using image-guided IMRT or VMAT. Concurrent therapy was not administered to any patient alongside SBRT. Distant metastases were developed by four of the 19 patients after SBRT, at a median of around seven months, whereas no significant progression was observed in the other 15 patients. The study profiled peripheral blood TCR beta repertoires from stage I NSCLC patients before and after stereotactic body radiotherapy and related them to distant failure. The study took one blood sample before SBRT and one after SBRT from each of 19 patients and sequenced all 40 or so samples. The investigation overall reported the following: Tumor specificity of expanded TCR clones was not determined. Differences by metastasis status were reportedly seen in TRBV and TRBJ usage frequencies, involving two V genes at baseline and, after SBRT, several V genes and two J genes. Post-SBRT Shannon entropy and its change from baseline were lower in patients who developed distant metastases; baseline Shannon entropy was not associated with metastases. The study was limited by the small cohort and short follow-up, and independent validation of the study findings is required. Unique TCR clone counts fell after SBRT (median about 10,000 before versus under 8,000 after; Wilcoxon paired P=0.011). No adjustment for multiple comparisons was applied to any of the reported P values.

This clonotype has ten or more counts. The antigen it recognizes is unknown. No base-level quality is on record; no much larger clone is a single base apart. All patients had node-negative disease on CT and PET/CT, and none had a history of other malignancies or had previously received chemotherapy or radiotherapy. Roughly 6 milliliters of peripheral venous blood were drawn into EDTA tubes at each of two time points. Ficoll-Paque Plus density-gradient centrifugation was used to isolate PBMCs. Right after collection, samples were kept at -80 degrees C until analysis. The germline V and J ends show losses of 2 bases and 12 bases respectively, and no gene match explains 7 bases of the junction. From the cysteine through the phenylalanine, the CDR3 covers 14 amino acids. Only CDR3 DNA is held: 42 bases, read in frame from base 1. CDR1 and CDR2, per the germline V gene (reference sequence), are PRHDT and FYEKMQ.

Two rounds of multiplex PCR were performed to amplify the TCR beta CDR3 region from genomic DNA. The first PCR round used primers specific to each TRBV and TRBJ gene, and the primer sequences were filed in Chinese patent CN105087789A. Universal primers were used in the second PCR round. The Roche High Pure PCR Template Preparation Kit was used to extract genomic DNA from frozen PBMCs. An Illumina HiSeq 3000 was used to sequence the libraries paired-end with 151 bp reads. On the authors' methods: CutAdapt was used to remove raw reads lacking the multiplex PCR primer sequences. PEAR was used to merge high-quality paired reads into contigs. By alignment to reference sequences, MiXCR assigned TRB V, D and J gene segments to each contig. To remove sequencing errors, CDR3 sequences were clustered according to base quality and sequence similarity. Shannon entropy, normalized by the natural log of the productive TCR sequence number, served as the measure of diversity. Clonality was defined as one minus Shannon entropy divided by the natural log of the number of unique clonotypes. Using the Youden index from ROC curves, the researchers picked the repertoire-metric cut-offs for progression-free survival, and all analyses were carried out in R 3.5.3. Clones were called with MiXCR by TCRdb after fastp trimmed the public reads at Q25, and only in-frame beta chains were retained. All rows with the same CDR3 protein become a single entry with the most common DNA and genes. The V and J calls shown here were made by TCRdb, not taken from the authors' results. The sample table lists around 26,000 distinct CDR3 sequences, approximately 44% of them with a count of one. Jointly, the top ten make up 14% to 15% of the sample.

The source material was PBMCs, sampled before or after stereotactic body radiation therapy (not recorded which). The chain was built from TRBV13 and TRBJ1-6; the junction holds 7 bases that match TRBD1. The TCR was taken from a donor of 50 years or more with non-small cell lung cancer. In nucleotides, the sequence is TGTGCCAGCAGCTTACGTTCAGGGGGTGGACCCCTCCACTTT. The encoded protein is CASSLRSGGGPLHF.